The rows below give T cell receptor beta chains drawn from one sample of a study of beta chain features in type 1 diabetes. Produced via immunoSEQ multiplex PCR; TCRdb's table is partial and in-frame only. The table includes a few hundred thousand clones, roughly 13% detected once. The sample was naive CD4+ T cells from blood. All receptors derive from a woman younger than 35 with type 1 diabetes. The CDR3 runs from the conserved cysteine through the conserved F or W. D genes are given only for firm matches. Clone size is shown for a subset of rows, as once, few, many or a class of expanded clone.

CDR3	DNA	J	D	size	V	length
CASSRQGNTGELFF	TGTGCCAGCAGCCGACAGGGAAACACCGGGGAGCTGTTTTTT	TRBJ2-2	TRBD1	.	TRBV5-4	14
CAWGRGGFTEAFF	TGTGCCTGGGGCAGGGGTGGGTTCACTGAAGCTTTCTTT	TRBJ1-1	.	.	TRBV30	13
CASSYSRSGQWAQYF	TGTGCCAGCAGTTACTCGAGGTCAGGGCAATGGGCCCAGTACTTC	TRBJ2-5	.	.	TRBV6-6	15
CASSQVLAGARNTQYF	TGCGCCAGCAGCCAAGTCTTAGCGGGAGCGAGGAATACGCAGTATTTT	TRBJ2-3	TRBD2	.	TRBV4-3	16
CASSVGWGDAFGEQFF	TGTGCCAGCAGCGTAGGGTGGGGAGACGCCTTCGGTGAGCAGTTCTTC	TRBJ2-1	.	.	TRBV9	16
CASSSAQSKETQYF	TGTGCCAGCAGTTCCGCGCAATCCAAAGAGACCCAGTACTTC	TRBJ2-5	.	few	TRBV6-6	14
CASTQTPSIQETQYF	TGTGCCAGCACCCAGACCCCTAGCATCCAAGAGACCCAGTACTTC	TRBJ2-5	.	few	TRBV11-2	15
CASSSARTALYNEQFF	TGTGCCAGCTCATCGGCGAGGACTGCCCTGTACAATGAGCAGTTCTTC	TRBJ2-1	.	.	TRBV18	16
CASSSRGTQYF	TGTGCCAGCAGCTCCCGCGGGACCCAGTACTTC	TRBJ2-5	.	few	TRBV7-2	11
CASNSPSGKAGELFF	TGTGCCAGCAATTCACCCAGCGGGAAGGCCGGGGAGCTGTTTTTT	TRBJ2-2	TRBD2	.	TRBV27	15
CASSIVPGTSGSLETQYF	TGTGCCAGTAGTATAGTCCCCGGGACTAGCGGGAGTTTGGAGACCCAGTACTTC	TRBJ2-5	TRBD2	.	TRBV19	18
CASSPSGGDTEAFF	TGTGCCAGCAGCCCGAGCGGGGGGGACACTGAAGCTTTCTTT	TRBJ1-1	.	few	TRBV7-8	14
CASSLFMYQETQYF	TGTGCCAGCAGCTTATTCATGTACCAAGAGACCCAGTACTTC	TRBJ2-5	.	.	TRBV7-9	14
CASSTIAGGGETQYF	TGTGCCAGCAGTACGATAGCGGGAGGAGGGGAGACCCAGTACTTC	TRBJ2-5	TRBD2	.	TRBV6-6	15
CASTGPGGAGTGELFF	TGTGCCTCCACGGGCCCAGGGGGCGCTGGCACCGGGGAGCTGTTTTTT	TRBJ2-2	TRBD1	few	TRBV10-3	16
CASSSLGGDLYNEQFF	TGTGCCAGCAGTTCCTTGGGCGGGGACCTTTACAATGAGCAGTTCTTC	TRBJ2-1	.	.	TRBV28	16
CASTREQGVNQPQHF	TGTGCCAGTACCAGGGAGCAGGGGGTAAATCAGCCCCAGCATTTT	TRBJ1-5	TRBD1	few	TRBV19	15
CASSFLGRERTGELFF	TGCGCCAGCAGCTTCCTAGGGCGGGAGCGCACCGGGGAGCTGTTTTTT	TRBJ2-2	TRBD2	.	TRBV5-1	16
CASSTGTAQETQYF	TGTGCCAGCAGCACAGGGACGGCCCAAGAGACCCAGTACTTC	TRBJ2-5	.	.	TRBV6-5	14
CASSQDSGSSYNEQFF	TGTGCCAGCAGCCAAGATTCGGGGAGCTCCTACAATGAGCAGTTCTTC	TRBJ2-1	.	few	TRBV14	16
CASSPRTGATWETQYF	TGTGCCAGCAGCCCGCGGACAGGGGCAACGTGGGAGACCCAGTACTTC	TRBJ2-5	TRBD1	.	TRBV14	16
CASSQSEPLPQYF	TGTGCCAGCTCTCAGTCGGAGCCACTACCTCAGTACTTC	TRBJ2-5	.	.	TRBV18	13
CATSRAPSGQETQYF	TGTGCCACCAGCCGGGCGCCCAGCGGCCAAGAGACCCAGTACTTC	TRBJ2-5	.	.	TRBV15	15
CASSVGLADQFTGELFF	TGTGCCAGCAGCGTAGGATTAGCGGATCAATTCACCGGGGAGCTGTTTTTT	TRBJ2-2	.	few	TRBV9	17
CASLSNQPQHF	TGTGCCAGCCTTAGCAATCAGCCCCAGCATTTT	TRBJ1-5	.	.	TRBV9	11
CASSPRTISGTEFYEQYF	TGTGCCAGCTCACCTCGTACGATCTCGGGGACAGAATTCTACGAGCAGTACTTC	TRBJ2-7	TRBD1	.	TRBV18	18
CASSHLLAGGSADTQYF	TGCGCCAGCAGCCACTTACTAGCGGGAGGATCCGCAGATACGCAGTATTTT	TRBJ2-3	TRBD2	.	TRBV4-3	17
CASSLDRWGAFF	TGTGCCAGCTCACTCGACAGGTGGGGAGCTTTCTTT	TRBJ1-1	.	.	TRBV18	12
CASIRSSYNEQFF	TGTGCCAGCATCCGTAGCTCCTACAATGAGCAGTTCTTC	TRBJ2-1	.	.	TRBV28	13
CAWSVASGKNNEQFF	TGTGCCTGGAGTGTGGCTAGCGGGAAAAACAATGAGCAGTTCTTC	TRBJ2-1	TRBD2	few	TRBV30	15
CASSSPTVGYTF	TGTGCCAGCAGTTCCCCAACTGTTGGCTACACCTTC	TRBJ1-2	.	.	TRBV28	12
CASSQKPLGEQFF	TGCGCCAGCAGCCAAAAGCCCCTCGGGGAGCAGTTCTTC	TRBJ2-1	.	.	TRBV4-1	13
CASSPPGGGPREQFF	TGTGCCAGCAGCCCCCCCGGGGGAGGGCCTAGGGAGCAGTTCTTC	TRBJ2-1	TRBD2	few	TRBV6-5	15
CAIGKTDGSGANVLTF	TGTGCCATCGGAAAAACAGACGGCTCTGGGGCCAACGTCCTGACTTTC	TRBJ2-6	.	few	TRBV10-3	16
CASSLTGDIGELFF	TGTGCCAGCAGCTTGACGGGGGATATCGGGGAGCTGTTTTTT	TRBJ2-2	.	.	TRBV5-4	14
CASSIARGAMNTEAFF	TGTGCCAGTAGTATAGCCCGGGGGGCTATGAACACTGAAGCTTTCTTT	TRBJ1-1	.	.	TRBV19	16
CASSPRTSASTDTQYF	TGCGCCAGCAGCCCCCGGACTAGCGCTAGCACAGATACGCAGTATTTT	TRBJ2-3	TRBD2	.	TRBV5-1	16
CASSYSTGEQFF	TGTGCCAGCAGTTACTCCACCGGGGAGCAGTTCTTC	TRBJ2-1	.	few	TRBV6-5	12
CASSPGQGYNEQFF	TGCGCCAGCAGCCCGGGACAGGGCTACAATGAGCAGTTCTTC	TRBJ2-1	TRBD1	few	TRBV10-1	14
CAWSLTGGNQPQHF	TGTGCCTGGAGTTTAACAGGGGGCAATCAGCCCCAGCATTTT	TRBJ1-5	TRBD1	.	TRBV30	14
CAISESGQGLAKNIQYF	TGTGCCATCAGTGAGTCTGGACAGGGGTTAGCCAAAAACATTCAGTACTTC	TRBJ2-4	TRBD1	few	TRBV10-3	17
CAWSGSLWYEQFF	TGTGCCTGGAGCGGGAGCTTATGGTATGAGCAGTTCTTC	TRBJ2-1	.	few	TRBV30	13
CASSYSTGGYEQYF	TGTGCCAGCAGTTACTCGACCGGGGGCTACGAGCAGTACTTC	TRBJ2-7	.	once	TRBV6-5	14
CASSYDSSYEQYF	TGTGCCAGCAGTTACGACAGCTCCTACGAGCAGTACTTC	TRBJ2-7	.	.	TRBV6-6	13
CSVGVGTSDTDTQYF	TGCAGCGTTGGTGTCGGGACTAGCGACACAGATACGCAGTATTTT	TRBJ2-3	TRBD2	few	TRBV29-1	15
CASSPARGFNEQFF	TGTGCCAGCAGCCCCGCGAGGGGGTTTAATGAGCAGTTCTTC	TRBJ2-1	.	.	TRBV7-2	14
CASSLMGASTDTQYF	TGTGCCAGCAGCCTCATGGGGGCCAGCACAGATACGCAGTATTTT	TRBJ2-3	.	.	TRBV7-9	15
CASRALGTHTYNEQFF	TGTGCCAGCAGAGCACTCGGGACTCATACCTACAATGAGCAGTTCTTC	TRBJ2-1	.	.	TRBV25-1	16
CASSPRDRGRYGYTF	TGTGCCAGCAGCCCCCGGGACAGGGGACGATATGGCTACACCTTC	TRBJ1-2	TRBD1	.	TRBV5-6	15
CASSQAGGAPGYTF	TGTGCCAGCAGCCAAGCAGGGGGTGCTCCTGGCTACACCTTC	TRBJ1-2	TRBD1	few	TRBV14	14
CASSLATSGRRSETQYF	TGCGCCAGCAGCTTGGCGACTAGCGGGAGGAGGAGCGAGACCCAGTACTTC	TRBJ2-5	TRBD2	few	TRBV5-1	17
CASSFRDRPQETQYF	TGTGCCAGCAGCTTCCGGGACAGGCCTCAAGAGACCCAGTACTTC	TRBJ2-5	TRBD1	.	TRBV5-6	15
CASSKARLAGHYNEQFF	TGTGCCAGCAGCAAAGCGCGACTAGCGGGACACTACAATGAGCAGTTCTTC	TRBJ2-1	.	few	TRBV21-1	17
CASSAQGNTEAFF	TGTGCCAGCAGCGCACAGGGGAACACTGAAGCTTTCTTT	TRBJ1-1	.	.	TRBV11-2	13
CASSLGLADWDEQFF	TGTGCCAGCAGCTTAGGACTAGCGGATTGGGATGAGCAGTTCTTC	TRBJ2-1	TRBD2	.	TRBV7-9	15
CSVGDSLNTGELFF	TGCAGCGTTGGGGACAGCTTGAACACCGGGGAGCTGTTTTTT	TRBJ2-2	TRBD1	.	TRBV29-1	14
CASSLAGSGKGWTGGRHYGYTF	TGTGCCAGCAGCTTAGCGGGATCCGGGAAGGGCTGGACAGGCGGGAGGCACTATGGCTACACCTTC	TRBJ1-2	TRBD1	.	TRBV7-2	22
CASSGGQANTGELFF	TGCGCCAGCAGCGGGGGACAGGCGAACACCGGGGAGCTGTTTTTT	TRBJ2-2	TRBD1	.	TRBV5-1	15
CASSQETSARGEETQYF	TGCGCCAGCAGCCAAGAGACTAGCGCCAGAGGGGAAGAGACCCAGTACTTC	TRBJ2-5	TRBD2	.	TRBV4-3	17
CASSLSAGTGVYNEQFF	TGTGCCAGCTCCCTTTCGGCTGGGACAGGGGTTTACAATGAGCAGTTCTTC	TRBJ2-1	TRBD1	.	TRBV18	17